This is a list of T cell receptor beta chains from one sample in a study of radiation and T cells in renal cell carcinoma. This table comes from immunoSEQ multiplex PCR, and its TCRdb copy is limited to in-frame clones, with some not included. The data contain about 130,000 clones, about 88% of them singletons. Sequencing was performed on blood, taken from a patient whose treatment included radiotherapy and nephrectomy. The receptors come from a woman aged 50 to 60 with renal cell carcinoma. The CDR3 runs from the conserved cysteine through the conserved F or W. The order of the fields is V gene, clone size, J gene, D gene, CDR3 DNA, CDR3 protein. A D gene is named only where the DNA matches it firmly. For some rows the clone size is stated as once, few or many, or as a class when expanded; others skip it.

v_call: TRBV9
clone_size: once
j_call: TRBJ1-4
d_call: -
cdr3_nt: TGTGCCAGCAGCGTAGAGGCAGGGAACCGCGTGAATGAAAAACTGTTTTTT
cdr3_aa: CASSVEAGNRVNEKLFF

v_call: TRBV2
clone_size: -
j_call: TRBJ2-5
d_call: -
cdr3_nt: TGTGCCAGCAGCGCCGGAACAGAAGAGACCCAGTACTTC
cdr3_aa: CASSAGTEETQYF

v_call: TRBV4-1
clone_size: -
j_call: TRBJ2-5
d_call: TRBD2
cdr3_nt: TGCGCCAGCAGCCAAGTGGGTAGCGGGGGGGCCGGCGAGACCCAGTACTTC
cdr3_aa: CASSQVGSGGAGETQYF

v_call: TRBV6-5
clone_size: once
j_call: TRBJ2-2
d_call: TRBD1
cdr3_nt: TGTGCCAGCAGGGGGACAGGCACCGGGGAGCTGTTTTTT
cdr3_aa: CASRGTGTGELFF

v_call: TRBV14
clone_size: -
j_call: TRBJ1-3
d_call: TRBD1
cdr3_nt: TGTGCCAGCAGCCTCACTCAGGGGGCCCTTAGAAACACCATATATTTT
cdr3_aa: CASSLTQGALRNTIYF

v_call: TRBV6-1
clone_size: -
j_call: TRBJ1-1
d_call: -
cdr3_nt: TGTGCCAGCAGTGAGTGGAGGAACACTGAAGCTTTCTTT
cdr3_aa: CASSEWRNTEAFF

v_call: TRBV6-5
clone_size: -
j_call: TRBJ1-1
d_call: -
cdr3_nt: TGTGCCAGCAGTTACTCGATATCTTCCGGGAACACTGAAGCTTTCTTT
cdr3_aa: CASSYSISSGNTEAFF

v_call: TRBV2
clone_size: -
j_call: TRBJ1-6
d_call: -
cdr3_nt: TGTGCCAGCAGCCGGGACGGGCGAAATTCACCCCTCCACTTT
cdr3_aa: CASSRDGRNSPLHF

v_call: TRBV4-2
clone_size: -
j_call: TRBJ1-5
d_call: -
cdr3_nt: TGTGCCAGCAGCCAGTCAGGGGGCAATCAGCCCCAGCATTTT
cdr3_aa: CASSQSGGNQPQHF

v_call: TRBV13
clone_size: few
j_call: TRBJ2-7
d_call: TRBD1
cdr3_nt: TGTGCCAGCAGCTTCACCAGGGACAGTCGGAACGAGCAGTACTTC
cdr3_aa: CASSFTRDSRNEQYF

v_call: TRBV7-2
clone_size: once
j_call: TRBJ1-5
d_call: -
cdr3_nt: TGTGCCAGCAGCTTAGGGCCGGATCAGCCCCAGCATTTT
cdr3_aa: CASSLGPDQPQHF

v_call: TRBV5-6
clone_size: -
j_call: TRBJ2-5
d_call: TRBD2
cdr3_nt: TGTGCCAGCAGTATGGCTAGCGGGGGTCTTTGGACCCAGTACTTC
cdr3_aa: CASSMASGGLWTQYF

v_call: TRBV19
clone_size: -
j_call: TRBJ1-2
d_call: -
cdr3_nt: TGTGCCAGTAGTTCTCAGGGACACCTTGCTCTTAACTATGGCTACACCTTC
cdr3_aa: CASSSQGHLALNYGYTF

v_call: TRBV7-6
clone_size: few
j_call: TRBJ1-5
d_call: -
cdr3_nt: TGTGCCAGCAGCTTGGGTCGCGGCAATCAGCCCCAGCATTTT
cdr3_aa: CASSLGRGNQPQHF

v_call: TRBV9
clone_size: -
j_call: TRBJ2-3
d_call: TRBD1
cdr3_nt: TGTGCCAGCAGCGACGGGACAGGAGAAAGCACAGATACGCAGTATTTT
cdr3_aa: CASSDGTGESTDTQYF

v_call: TRBV7-9
clone_size: -
j_call: TRBJ1-3
d_call: -
cdr3_nt: TGTGCCAGCAGCCCGAAGGTTCCCCCTCTTGGAAACACCATATATTTT
cdr3_aa: CASSPKVPPLGNTIYF

v_call: TRBV7-2
clone_size: -
j_call: TRBJ1-5
d_call: -
cdr3_nt: TGTGCCAGCAGCCAAGGTTGGGGGCAAAATCAGCCCCAGCATTTT
cdr3_aa: CASSQGWGQNQPQHF

v_call: TRBV6-6
clone_size: -
j_call: TRBJ1-6
d_call: TRBD1
cdr3_nt: TGTGCCAGCAGTTACGGGACAGCTTTTTCACCCCTCCACTTT
cdr3_aa: CASSYGTAFSPLHF

v_call: TRBV2
clone_size: once
j_call: TRBJ2-3
d_call: -
cdr3_nt: TGTGCCAGCAGTGATCCCCGGGGTAGCGGAAGCACAGATACGCAGTATTTT
cdr3_aa: CASSDPRGSGSTDTQYF

v_call: TRBV7-9
clone_size: -
j_call: TRBJ2-7
d_call: TRBD2
cdr3_nt: TGTGCCAGCAGCTTAACTAGCGGTGCTTACGAGCAGTACTTC
cdr3_aa: CASSLTSGAYEQYF

v_call: TRBV18
clone_size: -
j_call: TRBJ2-7
d_call: -
cdr3_nt: TGTGCCAGCTCACCCCGGGACAACTCCTACGAGCAGTACTTC
cdr3_aa: CASSPRDNSYEQYF

v_call: TRBV10-3
clone_size: -
j_call: TRBJ1-5
d_call: -
cdr3_nt: TGTGCCATCAGTGAGAGCCCCCCGGGGCAGACGTCTCTTAGCAATCAGCCCCAGCATTTT
cdr3_aa: CAISESPPGQTSLSNQPQHF

v_call: TRBV4-1
clone_size: -
j_call: TRBJ1-2
d_call: TRBD1
cdr3_nt: TGCGCCAGCAGCAGCACCGGGACAGGGGAAGCCGACCACTATGGCTACACCTTC
cdr3_aa: CASSSTGTGEADHYGYTF

v_call: TRBV4-2
clone_size: -
j_call: TRBJ2-7
d_call: -
cdr3_nt: TGTGCCAGCAGCCAAGAGGCCACGAGCTCCTACGAGCAGTACTTC
cdr3_aa: CASSQEATSSYEQYF

v_call: TRBV4-3
clone_size: -
j_call: TRBJ2-1
d_call: TRBD2
cdr3_nt: TGCGCCAGCAGCCTCCGGACTAGCGGGGGGGCCGGCTACAATGAGCAGTTCTTC
cdr3_aa: CASSLRTSGGAGYNEQFF

v_call: TRBV6-1
clone_size: -
j_call: TRBJ1-1
d_call: -
cdr3_nt: TGTGCCACCGCGGGGGATAACACTGAAGCTTTCTTT
cdr3_aa: CATAGDNTEAFF

v_call: TRBV2
clone_size: -
j_call: TRBJ2-7
d_call: -
cdr3_nt: TGTGCCAGCAGTGAAGCGCTTTCGGGGCCAACCTACGAGCAGTACTTC
cdr3_aa: CASSEALSGPTYEQYF

v_call: TRBV11-2
clone_size: -
j_call: TRBJ2-5
d_call: TRBD2
cdr3_nt: TGTGCCAGCAGCCCGGGAGGGGTGGAGACCCAGTACTTC
cdr3_aa: CASSPGGVETQYF

v_call: TRBV4-1
clone_size: few
j_call: TRBJ1-1
d_call: -
cdr3_nt: TGCGCCAGCAGCCAGGAGGGACCTCCGAACACTGAAGCTTTCTTT
cdr3_aa: CASSQEGPPNTEAFF

v_call: TRBV19
clone_size: -
j_call: TRBJ2-2
d_call: -
cdr3_nt: TGTGCCAGTAGTATAGGTCAGATTAACACCGGGGAGCTGTTTTTT
cdr3_aa: CASSIGQINTGELFF

v_call: TRBV7-9
clone_size: -
j_call: TRBJ1-1
d_call: -
cdr3_nt: TGTGCCAGCAGCGCGACCGGGACGGGAAAAAACACTGAAGCTTTCTTT
cdr3_aa: CASSATGTGKNTEAFF

v_call: TRBV5-4
clone_size: -
j_call: TRBJ2-7
d_call: -
cdr3_nt: TGTGCCAGCAGGTCCCCAGAGGGAGAGCAGTACTTC
cdr3_aa: CASRSPEGEQYF

v_call: TRBV19
clone_size: -
j_call: TRBJ2-5
d_call: TRBD1
cdr3_nt: TGTGCCAGTAGCCGGGACAGGGGGGAGACCCAGTACTTC
cdr3_aa: CASSRDRGETQYF

v_call: TRBV6-6
clone_size: -
j_call: TRBJ2-1
d_call: TRBD2
cdr3_nt: TGTGCCAGCAGTTACTCGACTAGCGGGGGGGCAGGTGAGCAGTTCTTC
cdr3_aa: CASSYSTSGGAGEQFF

v_call: TRBV2
clone_size: -
j_call: TRBJ2-5
d_call: -
cdr3_nt: TGTGCCAGCAGTGAGGGGTTTGGGGAGACCCAGTACTTC
cdr3_aa: CASSEGFGETQYF

v_call: TRBV2
clone_size: few
j_call: TRBJ2-4
d_call: -
cdr3_nt: TGTGCCAGCAGTGAAAACAGCCTACTAGCCAAAAACATTCAGTACTTC
cdr3_aa: CASSENSLLAKNIQYF

v_call: TRBV7-9
clone_size: -
j_call: TRBJ2-5
d_call: TRBD2
cdr3_nt: TGTGCCAGCAGCCCGAGGGAGCCGGGACTAGCGGGGGTAGAGACCCAGTACTTC
cdr3_aa: CASSPREPGLAGVETQYF

v_call: TRBV7-2
clone_size: -
j_call: TRBJ1-6
d_call: -
cdr3_nt: TGTGCCAGCAGCTTAGTAGGGAATTCACCCCTCCACTTT
cdr3_aa: CASSLVGNSPLHF

v_call: TRBV6-5
clone_size: -
j_call: TRBJ1-1
d_call: -
cdr3_nt: TGTGCCAGCAGTTACAGGGCCCAGACCCTGAAAGCTTTCTTT
cdr3_aa: CASSYRAQTLKAFF

v_call: TRBV29-1
clone_size: -
j_call: TRBJ1-2
d_call: -
cdr3_nt: TGCAGCGTTGAAGAAGCGCACACCTTC
cdr3_aa: CSVEEAHTF

v_call: TRBV5-5
clone_size: -
j_call: TRBJ2-6
d_call: -
cdr3_nt: TGTGCCAGCAGCTTGATGGATGATCGGGGTTTGGCTGGGGCCAACGTCCTGACTTTC
cdr3_aa: CASSLMDDRGLAGANVLTF

v_call: TRBV7-2
clone_size: -
j_call: TRBJ1-1
d_call: TRBD1
cdr3_nt: TGTGCCAGCAGCTTAGACAGGGGGCGTACTGAAGCTTTCTTT
cdr3_aa: CASSLDRGRTEAFF